Detailed here is one TCR beta chain. No antigen is known for it. This entry comes from a study of OX40 agonist ivuxolimab in advanced cancers. Whole-study findings and limits: The investigators did not determine what antigen specificity the expanded peripheral T cells had. Individuals who were partial responders at 0.1-3.0 mg/kg had clonal expansion that ranked among the lowest.

The CDR3 is 14 residues long. The V end lost 8 bases, the J end lost 4 bases, and 17 bases lay between the germline ends. The V gene's germline CDR1 is LNHDA and CDR2 SQIVND (reference sequence). TCRdb keeps only in-frame clones here, not all; method: immunoSEQ multiplex PCR. The sample holds tens of thousands of clones, roughly nine tenths seen once. The sequence was collected from an adult with an advanced solid tumor such as melanoma, head and neck, liver or kidney cancer. The rearrangement links TRBV19 to TRBJ1-2; a possible D gene is TRBD1 (6 bases). The specimen was CD4+ or CD8+ T cells sorted from blood, collected in a trial of the OX40 agonist ivuxolimab. CDR3 sequence: CASCPGGAGYGYTF. For the CDR3, the DNA is TGTGCCAGTTGCCCCGGGGGGGCTGGCTATGGCTACACCTTC.